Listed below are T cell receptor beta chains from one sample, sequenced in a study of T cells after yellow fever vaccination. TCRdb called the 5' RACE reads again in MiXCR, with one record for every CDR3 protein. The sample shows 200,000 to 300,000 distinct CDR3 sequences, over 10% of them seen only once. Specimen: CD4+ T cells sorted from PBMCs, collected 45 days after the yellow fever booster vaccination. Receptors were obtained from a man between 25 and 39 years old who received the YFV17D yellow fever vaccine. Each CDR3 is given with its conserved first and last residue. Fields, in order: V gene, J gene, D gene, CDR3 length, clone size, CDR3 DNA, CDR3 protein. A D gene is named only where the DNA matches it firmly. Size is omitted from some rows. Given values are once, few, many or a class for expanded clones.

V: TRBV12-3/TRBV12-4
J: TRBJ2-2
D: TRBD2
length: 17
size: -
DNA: TGTGCCAGCAGTTCCGGACTAGCGGGAATGGGGACCGGGGAGCTGTTTTTT
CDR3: CASSSGLAGMGTGELFF

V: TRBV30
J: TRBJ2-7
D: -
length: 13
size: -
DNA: TGTGCCTGGAGTGTGGTGGCAGGGCGCGAGCAGTACTTC
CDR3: CAWSVVAGREQYF

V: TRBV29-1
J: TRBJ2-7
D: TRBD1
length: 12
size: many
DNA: TGCAGCGTTGGAGCAGGGGGCTACGAGCAGTACTTC
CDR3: CSVGAGGYEQYF

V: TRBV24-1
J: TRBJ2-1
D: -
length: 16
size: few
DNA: TGTGCCACCAGTGACTCCGGGACTGCCTACTTGAATGAGCAGTTCTTC
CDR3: CATSDSGTAYLNEQFF

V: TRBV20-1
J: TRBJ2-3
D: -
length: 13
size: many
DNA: TGCAGTGCTAGAGAGGTAGCGTCCGATACGCAGTATTTT
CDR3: CSAREVASDTQYF

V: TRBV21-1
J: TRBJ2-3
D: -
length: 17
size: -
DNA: TGTGCCAACCCGGGACAGGCTATCTCTTCTTCGACAGATACGCAGTATTTT
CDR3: CANPGQAISSSTDTQYF

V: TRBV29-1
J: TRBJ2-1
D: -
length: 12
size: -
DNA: TGCAGCGTCCCATCAAGGGTGGATGAGCAGTTCTTC
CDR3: CSVPSRVDEQFF

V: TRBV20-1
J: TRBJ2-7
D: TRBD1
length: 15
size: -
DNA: TGCAGTGCTAGCGAACCGATCGGACAGGGTGGCGAGCAGTACTTC
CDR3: CSASEPIGQGGEQYF

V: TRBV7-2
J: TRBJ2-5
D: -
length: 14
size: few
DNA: TGTGCCAGCAGCTTATTCGGCCCTCAAGAGACCCAGTACTTC
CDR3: CASSLFGPQETQYF

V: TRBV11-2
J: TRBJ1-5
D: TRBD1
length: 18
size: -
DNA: TGTGCCAGCAGCTTGTTCCCGCCGAAGGACAGGGGACGGGGGCCCCAGCATTTT
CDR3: CASSLFPPKDRGRGPQHF

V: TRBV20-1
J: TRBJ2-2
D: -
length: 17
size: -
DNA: TGCAGTGCTAGGGGCGTCGTAGGGTACCCCACCACCGGGGAGCTGTTTTTT
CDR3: CSARGVVGYPTTGELFF

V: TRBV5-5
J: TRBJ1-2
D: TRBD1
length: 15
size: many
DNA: TGTGCCAGCAGCCCCGGTCGGGACAGTTACTATGGCTACACCTTC
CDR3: CASSPGRDSYYGYTF

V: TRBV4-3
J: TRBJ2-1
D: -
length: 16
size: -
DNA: TGCGCCAGCAGCCAAGACCCCCCGGAGCACTACAATGAGCAGTTCTTC
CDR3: CASSQDPPEHYNEQFF

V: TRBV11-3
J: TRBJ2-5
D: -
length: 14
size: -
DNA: TGTGCCAGCCGGCCGAAAGGGCTCCACGAGACCCAGTACTTC
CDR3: CASRPKGLHETQYF

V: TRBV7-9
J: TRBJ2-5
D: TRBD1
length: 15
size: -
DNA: TGTGCCAGCAGCCGTACTACAGGGGGCTCAGAGACCCAGTACTTC
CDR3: CASSRTTGGSETQYF

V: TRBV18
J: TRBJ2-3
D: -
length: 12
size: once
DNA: TGTGCCAGCTCACCACCGGTGGATACGCAGTATTTT
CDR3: CASSPPVDTQYF

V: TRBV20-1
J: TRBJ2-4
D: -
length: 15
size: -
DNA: TGCAGTGCTCCCAGGGGGGGTCAGAGCAAAAACATTCAGTACTTC
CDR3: CSAPRGGQSKNIQYF

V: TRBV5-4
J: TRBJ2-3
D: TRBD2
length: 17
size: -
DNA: TGTGCCAGCAGCCAACGGACTAGCGGGAAGTTCACAGATACGCAGTATTTT
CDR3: CASSQRTSGKFTDTQYF

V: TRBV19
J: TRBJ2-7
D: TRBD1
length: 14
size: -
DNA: TGTGCCAGTAGACCTCCGGGACAGGGAAGCGAGCAGTACTTC
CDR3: CASRPPGQGSEQYF

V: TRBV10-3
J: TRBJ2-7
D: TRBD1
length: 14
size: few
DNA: TGTGCCATCAGAGGGGACAGGGGGATCTACGAGCAGTACTTC
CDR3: CAIRGDRGIYEQYF

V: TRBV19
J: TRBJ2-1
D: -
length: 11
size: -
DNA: TGTGCCAGTAGTACTACCGGGGAGCAGTTCTTC
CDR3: CASSTTGEQFF

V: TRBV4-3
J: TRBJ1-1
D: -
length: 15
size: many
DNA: TGCGCCAGCAGCCAAGAACGAGGTACGAGGCAGAAAGCTTTCTTT
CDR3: CASSQERGTRQKAFF